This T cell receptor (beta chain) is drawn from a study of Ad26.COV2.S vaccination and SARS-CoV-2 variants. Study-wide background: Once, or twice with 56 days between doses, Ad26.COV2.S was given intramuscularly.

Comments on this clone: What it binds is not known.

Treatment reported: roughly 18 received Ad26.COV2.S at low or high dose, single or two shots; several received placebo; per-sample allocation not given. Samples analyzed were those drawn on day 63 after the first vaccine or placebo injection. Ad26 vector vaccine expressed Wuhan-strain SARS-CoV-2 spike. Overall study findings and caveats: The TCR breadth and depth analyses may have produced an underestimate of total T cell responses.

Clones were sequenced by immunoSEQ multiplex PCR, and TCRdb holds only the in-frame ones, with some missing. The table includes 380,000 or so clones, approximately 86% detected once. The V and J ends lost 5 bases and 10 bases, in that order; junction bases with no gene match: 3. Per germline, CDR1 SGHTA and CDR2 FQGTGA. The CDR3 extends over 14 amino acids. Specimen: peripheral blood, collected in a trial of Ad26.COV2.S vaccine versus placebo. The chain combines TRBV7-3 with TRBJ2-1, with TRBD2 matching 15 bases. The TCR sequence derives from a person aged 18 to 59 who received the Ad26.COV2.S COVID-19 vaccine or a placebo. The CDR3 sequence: CASSQGLAGGEQFF. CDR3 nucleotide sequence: TGTGCCAGCAGCCAGGGACTAGCGGGAGGCGAGCAGTTCTTC.